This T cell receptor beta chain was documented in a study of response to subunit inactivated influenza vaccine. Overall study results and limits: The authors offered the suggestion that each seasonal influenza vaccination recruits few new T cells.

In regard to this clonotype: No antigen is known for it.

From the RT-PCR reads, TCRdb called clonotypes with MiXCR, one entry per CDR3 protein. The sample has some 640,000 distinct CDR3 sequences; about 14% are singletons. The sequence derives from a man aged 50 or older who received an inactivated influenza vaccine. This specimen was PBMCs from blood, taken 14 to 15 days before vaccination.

The CDR3 loop reads CASSYSREAYEQYF. In DNA form, the CDR3 reads TGTGCCAGCAGTTACTCAAGGGAAGCCTACGAGCAGTACTTC. The chain is built from TRBV6-5 and TRBJ2-7, with unresolved D. Germline lookup yields CDR1 MNHEY and CDR2 SVGAGI. Trimming took off 0 bases at V and 2 bases at J, with 8 bases between the two ends. The CDR3 spans 14 residues.